This is a list of T cell receptor beta chains from one sample in a study of blood T cells in healthy people across ages. TCRdb called the 5' RACE reads again in MiXCR, with one record for every CDR3 protein. The sample has around 870,000 distinct CDR3 sequences; about 28% are singletons. The material sequenced was blood. The receptors derive from an elderly woman in good health. Each CDR3 is given with its conserved first and last residue. The order of the fields is V gene, J gene, D gene, clone size, CDR3 DNA, CDR3 protein. D genes are given only for firm matches. Not every row has a clone size; where given, it reads once, few, many or a size class.

V gene: TRBV2; J gene: TRBJ2-3; D gene: .; clone size: .; CDR3 DNA: TGTGCCAGCAGTGAAGGGGTGTCGGTAGGCACAGATACGCAGTATTTT; CDR3 protein: CASSEGVSVGTDTQYF
V gene: TRBV5-1; J gene: TRBJ1-6; D gene: .; clone size: many; CDR3 DNA: TGCGCCAGCAGCACCGGAGATTCACCCCTCCACTTT; CDR3 protein: CASSTGDSPLHF
V gene: TRBV7-2; J gene: TRBJ1-1; D gene: .; clone size: many; CDR3 DNA: TGTGCCAGCAGCTTTAGCGACGGCCTTGTGGGGGTAATGAACACTGAAGCTTTCTTT; CDR3 protein: CASSFSDGLVGVMNTEAFF
V gene: TRBV7-2; J gene: TRBJ2-5; D gene: TRBD2; clone size: .; CDR3 DNA: TGTGCCAGCAGCTCCCGGACTAGCGTGGAGACCCAGTACTTC; CDR3 protein: CASSSRTSVETQYF
V gene: TRBV27; J gene: TRBJ2-1; D gene: TRBD2; clone size: .; CDR3 DNA: TGTGCCAGCAGTCTAACTAGCGGGGGGGAAAGTGAGCAGTTCTTC; CDR3 protein: CASSLTSGGESEQFF
V gene: TRBV14; J gene: TRBJ2-3; D gene: .; clone size: many; CDR3 DNA: TGTGCCAGAGCACCCAGGGTTGGGGGGGCACCAGATACGCAGTATTTT; CDR3 protein: CARAPRVGGAPDTQYF
V gene: TRBV7-6; J gene: TRBJ2-5; D gene: TRBD1; clone size: .; CDR3 DNA: TGTGCCAGCAGCTTACTCGGACAGGGATCGGGGGAGACCCAGTACTTC; CDR3 protein: CASSLLGQGSGETQYF
V gene: TRBV3-1; J gene: TRBJ2-6; D gene: .; clone size: many; CDR3 DNA: TGTGCCAGCAGCCACCCAGGACGGGTCTCTGGGGCCAACGTCCTGACTTTC; CDR3 protein: CASSHPGRVSGANVLTF
V gene: TRBV7-2; J gene: TRBJ2-3; D gene: TRBD1; clone size: .; CDR3 DNA: TGTGCCAGCGGGTGGGGGGACAGGTCTTCTAGCACAGATACGCAGTATTTT; CDR3 protein: CASGWGDRSSSTDTQYF
V gene: TRBV7-2; J gene: TRBJ2-7; D gene: .; clone size: .; CDR3 DNA: TGTGCCAGCAGCTTAGATGGGACAAGCTCCTACGAGCAGTACTTC; CDR3 protein: CASSLDGTSSYEQYF
V gene: TRBV2; J gene: TRBJ2-5; D gene: TRBD1; clone size: .; CDR3 DNA: TGTGCCAGCATCCCGGGACAGGGGGCTCGGGAGACCCAGTACTTC; CDR3 protein: CASIPGQGARETQYF
V gene: TRBV7-2; J gene: TRBJ2-5; D gene: .; clone size: many; CDR3 DNA: TGTGCCAGCAGCCCCCGAGTGAGCAAAGAGACCCAGTACTTC; CDR3 protein: CASSPRVSKETQYF
V gene: TRBV3-1; J gene: TRBJ2-7; D gene: .; clone size: once; CDR3 DNA: TGTGCCAACAGGACCCACAATGAGCAGTACTTC; CDR3 protein: CANRTHNEQYF